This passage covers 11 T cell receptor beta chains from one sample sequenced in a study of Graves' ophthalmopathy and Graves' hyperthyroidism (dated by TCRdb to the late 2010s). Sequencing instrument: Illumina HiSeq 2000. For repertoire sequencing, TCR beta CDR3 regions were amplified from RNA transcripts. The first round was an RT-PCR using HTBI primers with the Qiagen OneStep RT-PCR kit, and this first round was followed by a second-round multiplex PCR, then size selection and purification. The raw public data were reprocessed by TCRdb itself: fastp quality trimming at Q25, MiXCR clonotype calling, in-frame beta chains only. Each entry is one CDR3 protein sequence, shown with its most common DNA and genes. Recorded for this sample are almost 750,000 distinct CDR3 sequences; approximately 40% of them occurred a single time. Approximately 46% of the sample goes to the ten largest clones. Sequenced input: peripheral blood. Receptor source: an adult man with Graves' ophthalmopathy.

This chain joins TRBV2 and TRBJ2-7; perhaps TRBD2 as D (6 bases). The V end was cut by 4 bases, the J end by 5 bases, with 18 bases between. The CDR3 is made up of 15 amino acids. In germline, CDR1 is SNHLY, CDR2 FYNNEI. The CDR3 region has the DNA TGTGCCAGCAGTGCACGGGACTCAGTAATCAACGAGCAGTACTTC. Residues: CASSARDSVINEQYF.

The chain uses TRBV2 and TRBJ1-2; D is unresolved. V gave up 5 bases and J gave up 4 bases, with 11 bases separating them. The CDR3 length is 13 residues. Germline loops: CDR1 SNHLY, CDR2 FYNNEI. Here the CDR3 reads CASSPPRVYGYTF. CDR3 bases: TGTGCCAGCAGTCCCCCTCGTGTCTATGGCTACACCTTC.

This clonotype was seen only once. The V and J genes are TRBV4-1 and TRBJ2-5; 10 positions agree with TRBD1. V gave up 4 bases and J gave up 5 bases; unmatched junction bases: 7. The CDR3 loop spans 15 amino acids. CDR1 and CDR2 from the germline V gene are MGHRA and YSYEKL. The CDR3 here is CASSRMTGGRETQYF. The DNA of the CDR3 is TGCGCCAGCAGCCGGATGACAGGGGGCCGGGAGACCCAGTACTTC.

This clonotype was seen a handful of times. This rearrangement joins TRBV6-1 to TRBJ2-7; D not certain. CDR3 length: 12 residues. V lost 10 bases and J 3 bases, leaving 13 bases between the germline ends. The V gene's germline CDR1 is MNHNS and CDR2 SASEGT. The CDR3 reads CATSDDDYEQYF. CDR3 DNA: TGTGCCACCTCGGATGACGACTACGAGCAGTACTTC.

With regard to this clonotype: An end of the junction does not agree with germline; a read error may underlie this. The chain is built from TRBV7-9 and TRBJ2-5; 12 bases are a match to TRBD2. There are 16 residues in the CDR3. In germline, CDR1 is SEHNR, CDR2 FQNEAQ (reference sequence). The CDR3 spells CASSQGLAGNRETQYF. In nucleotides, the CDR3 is TGCGCCAGCAGCCAAGGACTAGCGGGGAACCGGGAGACCCAGTACTTC.

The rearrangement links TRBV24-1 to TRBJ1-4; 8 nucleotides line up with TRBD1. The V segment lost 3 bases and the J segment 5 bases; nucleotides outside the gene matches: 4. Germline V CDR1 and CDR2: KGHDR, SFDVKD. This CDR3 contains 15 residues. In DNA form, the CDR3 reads TGTGCCACCAGTGATCCCCGACAGGGGAATGAAAAACTGTTTTTT. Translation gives CATSDPRQGNEKLFF.

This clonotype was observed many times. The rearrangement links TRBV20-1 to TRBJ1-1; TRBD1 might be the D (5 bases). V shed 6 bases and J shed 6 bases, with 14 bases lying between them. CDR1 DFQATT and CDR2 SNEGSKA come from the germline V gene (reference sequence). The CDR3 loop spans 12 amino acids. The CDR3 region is CSADQGAAEAFF. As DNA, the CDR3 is TGCAGTGCAGATCAGGGTGCCGCTGAAGCTTTCTTT.

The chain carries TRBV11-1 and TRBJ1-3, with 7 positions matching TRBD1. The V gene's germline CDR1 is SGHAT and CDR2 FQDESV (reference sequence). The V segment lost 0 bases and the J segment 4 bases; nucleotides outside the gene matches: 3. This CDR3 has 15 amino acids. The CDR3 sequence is CASSLATGLGNTIYF. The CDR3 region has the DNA TGTGCCAGCAGCTTAGCGACAGGGTTGGGAAACACCATATATTTT.

CDR3 sequence: CASSQDRGGQETQYF. In DNA form, the CDR3 reads TGTGCCAGCAGCCAAGATCGGGGGGGGCAAGAGACCCAGTACTTC. This rearrangement joins TRBV2 to TRBJ2-5, with TRBD2 matching over 8 bases. Germline V gene data show CDR1 as SNHLY and CDR2 as FYNNEI. This CDR3 comprises 15 residues. V shed 6 bases, J shed 2 bases, and the junction held 8 bases outside the gene matches.

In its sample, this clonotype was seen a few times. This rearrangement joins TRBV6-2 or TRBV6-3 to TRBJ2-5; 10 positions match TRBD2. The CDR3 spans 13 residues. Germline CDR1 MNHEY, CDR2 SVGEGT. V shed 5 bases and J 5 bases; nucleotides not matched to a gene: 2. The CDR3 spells CASSPSGSETQYF. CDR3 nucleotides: TGTGCCAGCAGTCCTAGCGGGAGTGAGACCCAGTACTTC.

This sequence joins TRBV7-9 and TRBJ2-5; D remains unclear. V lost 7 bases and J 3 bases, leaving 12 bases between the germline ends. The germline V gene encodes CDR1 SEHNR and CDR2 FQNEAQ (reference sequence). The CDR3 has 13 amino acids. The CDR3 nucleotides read TGTGCCAGCACCGTCCCTGGGAAAGAGACCCAGTACTTC. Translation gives CASTVPGKETQYF. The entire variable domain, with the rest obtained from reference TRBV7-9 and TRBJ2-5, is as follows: DTGVSQNPRHKITKRGQNVTFRCDPISEHNRLYWYRQTLGQGPEFLTYFQNEAQLEKSRLLSDRFSAERPKGSFSTLEIQRTEQGDSAMYLCASTVPGKETQYFGPGTRLLVL.